This T cell receptor beta chain is from a study of blood T cell repertoires in COVID-19. About the study: The study drew acute and convalescent COVID-19 samples from the United States, Italy and Spain. PBMCs, B-cell-depleted T cells, or T cells provided the cDNA or gDNA that made up the material.

Germline trimming cut 10 bases from V and 4 bases from J; bases unmatched to any gene: 3. Germline lookup yields CDR1 MDHEN and CDR2 SYDVKM. There are 13 residues in the CDR3. Study processing details: By means of reference gene primer amplification, nucleated cell counts were estimated. TCRdb's copy holds only in-frame clones and misses some; the assay was immunoSEQ multiplex PCR. V and J calls plus clone size are reproduced from that table; the DNA served to infer D and trimming. The profile shows fewer than 120,000 clones, 70% to 90% of them singletons. The origin of this receptor is a human donor in a cohort sampled during active COVID-19. Sequenced sample: peripheral blood. The chain carries TRBV28 and TRBJ2-1; 11 nucleotides line up with TRBD2. The CDR3 sequence: CATGTSGYNEQFF. CDR3 nucleotides: TGTGCCACCGGGACTAGCGGTTACAATGAGCAGTTCTTC. Looking up the rest from reference TRBV28 and TRBJ2-1 gives the full variable domain: DVKVTQSSRYLVKRTGEKVFLECVQDMDHENMFWYRQDPGLGLRLIYFSYDVKMKEKGDIPEGYSVSREKKERFSLILESASTNQTSMYLCATGTSGYNEQFFGPGTRLTVL.